This TCR beta chain was identified during a study of blood T cell repertoires in COVID-19. Overall study: Acute and convalescent COVID-19 samples came from the United States, Italy and Spain.

Per germline, CDR1 MNHNY and CDR2 SVGAGI (reference sequence). The CDR3 length is 15 residues. J gave up 7 bases and V 2 bases, and 5 bases lay outside the gene matches. Cohort allocation depended upon clinical history that participants reported. The method was immunoSEQ multiplex PCR; TCRdb's version includes in-frame clones alone and lacks a portion of them. Of a few hundred thousand clones listed, 80% to 90% were seen once; the top ten hold roughly 8.7%. The source of this sequence is a man aged 35-49 years who had recovered from COVID-19. The chain is built from TRBV6-6 and TRBJ1-4; TRBD1 agrees at 9 bases. The sequenced sample consisted of PBMCs or T cells enriched from blood (not recorded which). CDR3 in DNA: TGTGCCAGCAGTTACGGGGGACAGGGCCGTGAAAAACTGTTTTTT. Residues: CASSYGGQGREKLFF.